This TCR beta chain was sequenced for a study of shared clonotypes between healthy human individuals. Study-level results: Sequencing depth was expected to influence donor clonotype sharing.

In replicate PCRs of sorted subsets, around 0.2 ug DNA, some 28,000 T cell genomes, was used. Assay used: immunoSEQ multiplex PCR; TCRdb lists only in-frame clones, some missing. The sample contains 2,100,000 or so clones, 90% to 96% of which appear only once. Details on this clone: Its specificity is unknown.

It was into CD45RA+ naive and CD45RA-negative memory subsets that the CD4+ cells were split. The V segment lost 8 bases and the J segment 8 bases; nucleotides outside the gene matches: 6. The germline V gene encodes CDR1 SNHLY and CDR2 FYNNEI. There are 13 residues in the CDR3. Sequencing used naive CD4+ T cells sorted from blood. The subset was: CD45RA+ positively selected. The source is a man between 18 and 35 years old in good health. The rearrangement uses TRBV2 and TRBJ1-4, with TRBD1 matching 9 bases. The CDR3 is CASPGQGGEKLFF. CDR3 coding DNA: TGTGCCAGCCCGGGACAGGGCGGAGAAAAACTGTTTTTT.